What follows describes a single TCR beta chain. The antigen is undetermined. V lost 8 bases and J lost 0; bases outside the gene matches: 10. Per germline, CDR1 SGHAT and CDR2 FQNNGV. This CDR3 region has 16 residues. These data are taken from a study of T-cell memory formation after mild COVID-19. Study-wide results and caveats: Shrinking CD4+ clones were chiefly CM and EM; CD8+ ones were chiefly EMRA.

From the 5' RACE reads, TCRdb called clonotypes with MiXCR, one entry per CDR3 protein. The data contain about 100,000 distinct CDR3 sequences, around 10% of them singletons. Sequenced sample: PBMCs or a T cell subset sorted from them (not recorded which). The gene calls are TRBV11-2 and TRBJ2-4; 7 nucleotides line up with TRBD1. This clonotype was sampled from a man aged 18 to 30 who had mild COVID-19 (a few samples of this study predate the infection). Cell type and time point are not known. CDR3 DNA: TGTGCCAGCCAAACCAGGGGGAGATTAGCCAAAAACATTCAGTACTTC. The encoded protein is CASQTRGRLAKNIQYF.